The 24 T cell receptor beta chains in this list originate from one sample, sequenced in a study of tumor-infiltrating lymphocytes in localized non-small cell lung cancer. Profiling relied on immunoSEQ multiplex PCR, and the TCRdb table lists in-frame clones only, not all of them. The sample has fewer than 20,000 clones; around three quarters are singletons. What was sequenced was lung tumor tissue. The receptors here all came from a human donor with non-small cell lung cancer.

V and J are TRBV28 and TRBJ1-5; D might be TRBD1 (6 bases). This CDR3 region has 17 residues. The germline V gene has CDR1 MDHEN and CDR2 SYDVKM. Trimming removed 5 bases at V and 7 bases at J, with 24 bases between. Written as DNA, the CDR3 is TGTGCCAGCAGTACGACCGGGACAATCATGTCTAACCAGCCCCAGCATTTT. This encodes CASSTTGTIMSNQPQHF.

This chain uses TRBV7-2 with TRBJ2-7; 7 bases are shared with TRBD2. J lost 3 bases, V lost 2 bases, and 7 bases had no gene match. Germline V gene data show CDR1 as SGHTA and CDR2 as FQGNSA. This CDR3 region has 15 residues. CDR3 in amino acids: CASSLSGEGLYEQYF. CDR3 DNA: TGTGCCAGCAGCTTAAGCGGGGAGGGCCTCTACGAGCAGTACTTC.

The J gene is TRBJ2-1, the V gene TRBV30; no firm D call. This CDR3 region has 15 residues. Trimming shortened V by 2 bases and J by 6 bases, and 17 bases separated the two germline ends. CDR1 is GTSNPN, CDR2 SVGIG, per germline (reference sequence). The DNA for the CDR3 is TGTGCCTGGAGTACGGGTCAGGTTATCGGCAATGAGCAGTTCTTC. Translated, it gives CAWSTGQVIGNEQFF.

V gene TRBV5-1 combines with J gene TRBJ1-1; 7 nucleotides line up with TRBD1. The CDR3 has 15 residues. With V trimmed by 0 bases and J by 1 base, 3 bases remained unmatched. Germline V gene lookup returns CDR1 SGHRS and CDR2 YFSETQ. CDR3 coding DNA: TGCGCCAGCAGCTTGGCAACAGGGGCGAACACTGAAGCTTTCTTT. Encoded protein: CASSLATGANTEAFF.

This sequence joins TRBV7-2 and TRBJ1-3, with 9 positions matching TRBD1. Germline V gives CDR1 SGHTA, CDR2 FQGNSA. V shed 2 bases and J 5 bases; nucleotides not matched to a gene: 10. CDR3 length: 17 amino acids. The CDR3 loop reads CASSLIATGGLRNTIYF. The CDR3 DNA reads TGTGCCAGCAGCTTAATTGCGACAGGGGGGTTGAGAAACACCATATATTTT.

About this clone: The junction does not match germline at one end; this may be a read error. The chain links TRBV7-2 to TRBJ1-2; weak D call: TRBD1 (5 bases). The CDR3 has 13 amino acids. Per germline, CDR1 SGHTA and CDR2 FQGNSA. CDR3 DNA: TGTGCCAGCAGTTTAGGACAAGTGTATGGCTACACCTTC. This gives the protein CASSLGQVYGYTF. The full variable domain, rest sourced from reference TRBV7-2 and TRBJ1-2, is GAGVSQSPSNKVTEKGKDVELRCDPISGHTALYWYRQSLGQGLEFLIYFQGNSAPDKSGLPSDRFSAERTGGSVSTLTIQRTQQEDSAVYLCASSLGQVYGYTFGSGTRLTVV.

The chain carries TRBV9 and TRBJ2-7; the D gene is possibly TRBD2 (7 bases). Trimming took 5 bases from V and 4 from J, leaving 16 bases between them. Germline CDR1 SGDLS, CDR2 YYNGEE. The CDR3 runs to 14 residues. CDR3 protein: CASSSTQGGYEQYF. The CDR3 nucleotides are TGTGCCAGCAGTTCGACACAGGGAGGGTACGAGCAGTACTTC. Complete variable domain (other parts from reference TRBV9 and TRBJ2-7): DSGVTQTPKHLITATGQRVTLRCSPRSGDLSVYWYQQSLDQGLQFLIQYYNGEERAKGNILERFSAQQFPDLHSELNLSSLELGDSALYFCASSSTQGGYEQYFGPGTRLTVT.

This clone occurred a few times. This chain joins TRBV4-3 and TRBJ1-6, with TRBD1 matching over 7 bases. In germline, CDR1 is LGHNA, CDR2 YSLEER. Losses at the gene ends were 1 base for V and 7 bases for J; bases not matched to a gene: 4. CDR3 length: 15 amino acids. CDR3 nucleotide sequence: TGCGCCAGCAGCCAAGGACAGGGAGGCAATTCACCCCTCCACTTT. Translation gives CASSQGQGGNSPLHF.

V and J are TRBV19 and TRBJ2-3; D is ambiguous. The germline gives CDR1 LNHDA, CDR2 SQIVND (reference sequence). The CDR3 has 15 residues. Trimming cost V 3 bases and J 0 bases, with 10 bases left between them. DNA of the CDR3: TGTGCCAGTAGTATTCCACCACCTAGCACAGATACGCAGTATTTT. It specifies CASSIPPPSTDTQYF. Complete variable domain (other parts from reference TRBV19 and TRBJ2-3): DGGITQSPKYLFRKEGQNVTLSCEQNLNHDAMYWYRQDPGQGLRLIYYSQIVNDFQKGDIAEGYSVSREKKESFPLTVTSAQKNPTAFYLCASSIPPPSTDTQYFGPGTRLTVL.

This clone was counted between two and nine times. DNA for the CDR3: TGTGCCAGCAGTTTAGGTCCGGGGGGCGCCGGCGGGGAGCTGTTTTTT. This encodes CASSLGPGGAGGELFF. The V call is TRBV28, the J call TRBJ2-2, with TRBD2 as a possible D gene (7 bases). V was clipped by 2 bases and J by 7 bases, with 17 bases between them. The CDR3 totals 16 residues. Per the germline V gene, CDR1 is MDHEN and CDR2 is SYDVKM. Full variable domain (rest looked up from reference TRBV28 and TRBJ2-2): DVKVTQSSRYLVKRTGEKVFLECVQDMDHENMFWYRQDPGLGLRLIYFSYDVKMKEKGDIPEGYSVSREKKERFSLILESASTNQTSMYLCASSLGPGGAGGELFFGEGSRLTVL.

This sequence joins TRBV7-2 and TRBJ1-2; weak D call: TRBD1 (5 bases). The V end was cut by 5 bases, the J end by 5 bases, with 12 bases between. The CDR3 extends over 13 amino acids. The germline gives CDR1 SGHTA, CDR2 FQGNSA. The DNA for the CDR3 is TGTGCCAGCAGCGGATCCCAGGGTTATGGCTACACCTTC. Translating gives CASSGSQGYGYTF.

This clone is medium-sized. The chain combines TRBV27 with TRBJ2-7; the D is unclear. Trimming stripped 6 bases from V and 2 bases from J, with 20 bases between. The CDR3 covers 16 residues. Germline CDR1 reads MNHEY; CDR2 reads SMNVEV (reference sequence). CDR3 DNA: TGTGCCAGCAGGGTGTTCGGAGCAACTCAGACCTACGAGCAGTACTTC. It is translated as CASRVFGATQTYEQYF.

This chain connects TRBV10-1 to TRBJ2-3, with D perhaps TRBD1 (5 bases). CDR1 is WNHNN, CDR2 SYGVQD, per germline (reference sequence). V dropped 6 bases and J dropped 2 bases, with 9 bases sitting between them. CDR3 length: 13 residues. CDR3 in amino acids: CASSREVTDTQYF. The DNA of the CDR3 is TGCGCCAGCAGCAGGGAAGTCACAGATACGCAGTATTTT.

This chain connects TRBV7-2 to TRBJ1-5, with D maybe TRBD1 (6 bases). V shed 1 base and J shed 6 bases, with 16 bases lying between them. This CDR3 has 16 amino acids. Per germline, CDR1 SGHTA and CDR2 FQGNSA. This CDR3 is CASSLGSGAKGQPQHF. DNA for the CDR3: TGTGCCAGCAGCTTAGGGTCAGGGGCGAAGGGTCAGCCCCAGCATTTT.

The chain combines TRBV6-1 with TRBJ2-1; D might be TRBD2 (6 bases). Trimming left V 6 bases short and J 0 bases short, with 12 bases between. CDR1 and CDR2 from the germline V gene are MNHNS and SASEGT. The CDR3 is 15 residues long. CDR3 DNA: TGTGCCAGCAGGGAGATGGGGGGCTCCTACAATGAGCAGTTCTTC. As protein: CASREMGGSYNEQFF.

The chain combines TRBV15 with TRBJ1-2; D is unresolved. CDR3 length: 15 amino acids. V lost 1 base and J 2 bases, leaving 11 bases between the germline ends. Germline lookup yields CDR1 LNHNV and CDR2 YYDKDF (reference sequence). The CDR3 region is CATSRAKGPNYGYTF. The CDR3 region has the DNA TGTGCCACCAGCAGAGCTAAAGGACCCAACTATGGCTACACCTTC.

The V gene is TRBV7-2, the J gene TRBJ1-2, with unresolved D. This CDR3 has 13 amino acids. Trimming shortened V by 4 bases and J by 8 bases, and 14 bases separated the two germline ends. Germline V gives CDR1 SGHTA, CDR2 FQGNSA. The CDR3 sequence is CASSSLGVGGYTF. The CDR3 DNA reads TGTGCCAGCAGCTCTCTTGGGGTAGGAGGCTACACCTTC.

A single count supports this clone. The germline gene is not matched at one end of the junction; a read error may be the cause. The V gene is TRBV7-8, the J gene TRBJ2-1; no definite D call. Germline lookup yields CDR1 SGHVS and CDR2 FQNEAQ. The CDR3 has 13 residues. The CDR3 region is CASSLGQYNEQFF. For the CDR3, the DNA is TGTGCCAGCAGTTTAGGCCAGTACAATGAGCAGTTCTTC.

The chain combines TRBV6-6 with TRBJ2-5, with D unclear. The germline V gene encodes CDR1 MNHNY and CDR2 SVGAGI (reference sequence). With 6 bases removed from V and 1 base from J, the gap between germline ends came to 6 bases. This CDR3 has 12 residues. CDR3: CASSLPQETQYF. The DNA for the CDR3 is TGTGCCAGCAGCCTACCCCAAGAGACCCAGTACTTC.

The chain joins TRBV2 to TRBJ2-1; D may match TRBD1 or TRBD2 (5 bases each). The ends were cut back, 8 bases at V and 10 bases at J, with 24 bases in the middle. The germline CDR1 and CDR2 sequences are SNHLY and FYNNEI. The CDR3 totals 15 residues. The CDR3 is CASEGRLRVQEEQFF. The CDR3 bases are TGTGCCAGCGAGGGGCGACTAAGGGTCCAAGAAGAGCAGTTCTTC.

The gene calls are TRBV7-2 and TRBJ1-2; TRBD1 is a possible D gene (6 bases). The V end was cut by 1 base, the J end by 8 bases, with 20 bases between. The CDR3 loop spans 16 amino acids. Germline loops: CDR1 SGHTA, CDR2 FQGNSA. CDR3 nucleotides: TGTGCCAGCAGCTTAGAAAGGAAGGGGGGGCCGGAGGGCTACACCTTC. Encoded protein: CASSLERKGGPEGYTF.

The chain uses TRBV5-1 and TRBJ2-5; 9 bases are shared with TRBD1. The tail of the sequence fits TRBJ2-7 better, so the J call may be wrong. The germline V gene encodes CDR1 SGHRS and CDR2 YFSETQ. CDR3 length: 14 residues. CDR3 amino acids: CASSGGTGFDEQYF. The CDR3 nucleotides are TGCGCCAGCAGCGGGGGGACAGGGTTCGACGAGCAGTACTTC.

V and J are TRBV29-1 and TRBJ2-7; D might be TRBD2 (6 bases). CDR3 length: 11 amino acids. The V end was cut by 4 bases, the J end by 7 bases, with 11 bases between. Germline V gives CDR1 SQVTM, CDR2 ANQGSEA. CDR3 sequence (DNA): TGCAGCGTTGCGGACTACCAGGAGCAGTACTTC. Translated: CSVADYQEQYF.

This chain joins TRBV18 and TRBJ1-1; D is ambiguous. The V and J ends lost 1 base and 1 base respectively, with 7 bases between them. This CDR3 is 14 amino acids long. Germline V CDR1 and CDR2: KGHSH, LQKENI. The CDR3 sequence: CASSPQGANTEAFF. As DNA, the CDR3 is TGTGCCAGCTCACCACAGGGTGCGAACACTGAAGCTTTCTTT.